This is a list of T cell receptor beta chains from one sample in a study of blood T cell repertoires in COVID-19. The data were produced by immunoSEQ multiplex PCR, yet TCRdb's version contains in-frame clones alone and is incomplete. This table has about 190,000 clones, 65% to 85% appearing once. The sequenced material came from peripheral blood. Receptors were obtained from a man aged 60-69 years with active or convalescent COVID-19. Each CDR3 is given with its conserved first and last residue. A D gene is named only where the DNA matches it firmly. Clone size, where shown, is once, few, many, or a class for clones that have expanded.

V	size	J	D	CDR3	DNA
TRBV2	NA	TRBJ2-2	NA	CASRQGWTGELFF	TGTGCCAGCAGGCAGGGATGGACCGGGGAGCTGTTTTTT
TRBV5-4	NA	TRBJ2-2	TRBD1	CASSRDRVTGELFF	TGTGCCAGCAGCAGGGACAGGGTCACCGGGGAGCTGTTTTTT
TRBV30	NA	TRBJ2-7	NA	CAWSVFLRNEQYF	TGTGCCTGGAGTGTGTTCTTGAGGAACGAGCAGTACTTC
TRBV3-1/TRBV3-2	few	TRBJ2-4	NA	CASSLDSRKNIQYF	TGTGCCAGCAGCCTAGACTCCCGCAAAAACATTCAGTACTTC
TRBV5-4	NA	TRBJ1-2	TRBD1	CASSLGGTTGEGYTF	TGTGCCAGCAGCTTGGGTGGGACGACAGGGGAGGGCTACACCTTC
TRBV5-4	NA	TRBJ1-4	TRBD1	CASSLKGQGFTNEKLFF	TGTGCCAGCAGCTTAAAGGGACAGGGGTTTACTAATGAAAAACTGTTTTTT
TRBV4-2	NA	TRBJ1-1	NA	CASSQDAGGAFF	TGTGCCAGCAGCCAAGACGCCGGCGGGGCTTTCTTT
TRBV28	NA	TRBJ1-4	NA	CASSLRGANEKLFF	TGTGCCAGCAGTTTGAGAGGCGCGAATGAAAAACTGTTTTTT
TRBV6-1	NA	TRBJ1-5	NA	CASSEHEPQHF	TGTGCCAGCAGTGAACATGAGCCCCAGCATTTT
TRBV23-1	NA	TRBJ2-7	NA	CASSQPRGAQYF	TGCGCCAGCAGTCAACCAAGGGGCGCGCAGTACTTC
TRBV4-1	NA	TRBJ2-1	NA	CASRDSPSNEQFF	TGCGCCAGCCGGGACTCCCCGAGCAATGAGCAGTTCTTC
TRBV5-8	NA	TRBJ2-7	TRBD2	CASSAGLGVREQYF	TGTGCCAGCAGCGCGGGACTAGGGGTGCGGGAGCAGTACTTC
TRBV30	NA	TRBJ1-5	NA	CAWTGNSNQPQHF	TGTGCCTGGACAGGGAATAGCAATCAGCCCCAGCATTTT
TRBV19	many	TRBJ1-1	NA	CASTREGFTEAFF	TGTGCCAGTACCCGGGAAGGGTTCACTGAAGCTTTCTTT
TRBV6-1	NA	TRBJ2-5	NA	CASSENARGFGTQYF	TGTGCCAGCAGTGAAAACGCTAGGGGGTTCGGGACCCAGTACTTC
TRBV14	few	TRBJ2-1	NA	CASSQVGGTNEQFF	TGTGCCAGCAGCCAAGTTGGCGGGACTAATGAGCAGTTCTTC
TRBV9	NA	TRBJ2-2	TRBD2	CASSPGLAGLTGELFF	TGTGCCAGCAGCCCGGGACTAGCGGGACTTACCGGGGAGCTGTTTTTT
TRBV6-4	NA	TRBJ2-1	NA	CASSAGLYNEQFF	TGTGCCAGCAGTGCTGGACTGTACAATGAGCAGTTCTTC
TRBV10-1	NA	TRBJ2-1	TRBD2	CASSEFGGRPHSYNEQFF	TGCGCCAGCAGTGAGTTCGGCGGGAGGCCCCATTCCTACAATGAGCAGTTCTTC
TRBV28	NA	TRBJ1-5	NA	CASSLRWQPQHF	TGTGCCAGCAGTTTGCGGTGGCAGCCCCAGCATTTT
TRBV18	NA	TRBJ1-1	NA	CASSPQWGASATEAFF	TGTGCCAGCTCACCACAATGGGGCGCCTCGGCCACTGAAGCTTTCTTT
TRBV7-2	NA	TRBJ2-1	NA	CASSRAASRYYNEQFF	TGTGCCAGCTCCCGCGCAGCTAGCCGATACTACAATGAGCAGTTCTTC
TRBV20-1	NA	TRBJ1-1	NA	CSAGRGFEAFF	TGCAGTGCGGGCCGGGGATTTGAAGCTTTCTTT
TRBV9	NA	TRBJ2-5	TRBD1	CASSVRDREETQYF	TGTGCCAGCAGCGTCCGGGACAGGGAAGAGACCCAGTACTTC
TRBV18	NA	TRBJ2-5	NA	CASSTPSPSVETQYF	TGTGCCAGCTCAACGCCCTCCCCGTCGGTCGAGACCCAGTACTTC
TRBV29-1	NA	TRBJ2-7	NA	CSVEALDSISYEQYF	TGCAGCGTTGAAGCCCTAGACAGCATTTCCTACGAGCAGTACTTC
TRBV6-2/TRBV6-3	NA	TRBJ2-7	TRBD2	CASSTPVAGAYNEQYF	TGTGCCAGCAGTACCCCAGTAGCGGGAGCTTATAACGAGCAGTACTTC
TRBV7-8	NA	TRBJ2-1	TRBD1	CASRTPTQGHNEQFF	TGTGCCAGCAGAACCCCGACACAGGGGCACAATGAGCAGTTCTTC
TRBV5-1	once	TRBJ2-3	NA	CASSPNRGLTDTQYF	TGCGCCAGCAGCCCTAACAGGGGACTCACAGATACGCAGTATTTT
TRBV9	NA	TRBJ2-3	NA	CASSSPRGDNTDTQYF	TGTGCCAGCAGCTCTCCTCGGGGAGATAACACAGATACGCAGTATTTT
TRBV30	NA	TRBJ2-5	TRBD2	CAWAAGRSGETQYF	TGTGCCTGGGCCGCCGGGAGGAGCGGTGAGACCCAGTACTTC
TRBV19	many	TRBJ1-4	NA	CASSLDRVNEKLFF	TGTGCCAGTAGTCTCGATCGGGTTAATGAAAAACTGTTTTTT
TRBV25-1	many	TRBJ2-7	NA	CASSEGNAGYYEQYF	TGTGCCAGCAGTGAAGGTAACGCAGGGTACTACGAGCAGTACTTC
TRBV29-1	NA	TRBJ2-3	TRBD2	CSVESGAGWYF	TGCAGCGTTGAGAGCGGGGCTGGATGGTATTTT
TRBV7-2	NA	TRBJ2-7	NA	CASSLLIAASYEQYF	TGTGCCAGCAGCTTACTTATAGCGGCCTCCTACGAGCAGTACTTC
TRBV10-3	NA	TRBJ2-7	NA	CAISESSRAAYEQYF	TGTGCCATCAGTGAGTCGTCGCGGGCCGCCTACGAGCAGTACTTC
TRBV28	once	TRBJ1-5	NA	CASSYPSGGGQEPQHF	TGTGCCAGCAGTTACCCTTCTGGGGGCGGGCAGGAGCCCCAGCATTTT
TRBV5-4	NA	TRBJ2-5	TRBD2	CASSHTSGRGETQYF	TGTGCCAGCAGCCATACTAGCGGGAGGGGAGAGACCCAGTACTTC
TRBV20-1	NA	TRBJ2-1	NA	CSASFSPGNEQFF	TGCAGTGCTAGTTTCTCTCCGGGGAATGAGCAGTTCTTC
TRBV3-1/TRBV3-2	NA	TRBJ2-2	NA	CASSQVGAPTGELFF	TGTGCCAGCAGCCAAGTGGGAGCCCCCACCGGGGAGCTGTTTTTT
TRBV6-5	NA	TRBJ1-5	NA	CASSYGGEVGQPQHF	TGTGCCAGCAGTTACGGGGGGGAGGTCGGTCAGCCCCAGCATTTT
TRBV4-2	NA	TRBJ2-4	NA	CASSPDRGGEENIQYF	TGTGCCAGCAGCCCCGACAGGGGAGGGGAAGAAAACATTCAGTACTTC
TRBV4-1	once	TRBJ1-4	NA	CASSRASRGFEEKLFF	TGCGCCAGCAGCCGGGCCTCGCGGGGTTTTGAAGAAAAACTGTTTTTT
TRBV6-1	NA	TRBJ2-1	TRBD2	CASSSGTSGGNEQFF	TGTGCCAGCAGCTCAGGGACTAGCGGGGGCAATGAGCAGTTCTTC
TRBV12-2	NA	TRBJ2-5	NA	CASRPDLAGGYQETQYF	TGTGCAAGTCGCCCGGACCTAGCGGGAGGGTACCAAGAGACCCAGTACTTC
TRBV2	NA	TRBJ1-6	NA	CASSDRVDSPLHF	TGTGCCAGCAGTGACAGGGTAGATTCACCCCTCCACTTT
TRBV28	NA	TRBJ1-4	NA	CASRVTGLNEKLFF	TGTGCCAGCAGGGTAACAGGCCTAAATGAAAAACTGTTTTTT
TRBV7-6	NA	TRBJ2-7	TRBD1	CASSLGGTGGYEQYF	TGTGCCAGCAGCCTAGGGGGGACAGGAGGGTACGAGCAGTACTTC
TRBV11-1	NA	TRBJ2-1	NA	CASSLSLDEQFF	TGTGCCAGCAGCTTATCACTCGATGAGCAGTTCTTC
TRBV11-3	NA	TRBJ2-3	TRBD1	CASSITGAADTQYF	TGTGCCAGCAGCATTACAGGGGCTGCAGATACGCAGTATTTT
TRBV7-3	NA	TRBJ1-5	NA	CASSHRQVREPQHF	TGTGCCAGCAGCCATCGACAGGTCCGGGAGCCCCAGCATTTT
TRBV7-9	NA	TRBJ1-2	NA	CASSLWGSDPTTANYGYTF	TGTGCCAGCAGCTTATGGGGCAGTGATCCTACTACCGCTAACTATGGCTACACCTTC
TRBV5-8	many	TRBJ2-7	TRBD2	CASSRGLAGVAYEQYF	TGTGCCAGCAGCCGGGGACTAGCGGGAGTAGCCTACGAGCAGTACTTC
TRBV5-1	NA	TRBJ1-1	NA	CASSRLTALNTEAFF	TGCGCCAGCAGCAGGCTGACAGCGTTGAACACTGAAGCTTTCTTT
TRBV11-2	NA	TRBJ2-3	NA	CASSLVPQYTQYF	TGTGCCAGCAGCTTAGTCCCCCAATATACGCAGTATTTT
TRBV28	NA	TRBJ2-7	NA	CASTAPGGIPYEQYF	TGTGCCAGCACCGCCCCCGGCGGGATCCCCTACGAGCAGTACTTC
TRBV29-1	NA	TRBJ2-2	TRBD1	CSVEGTGVTGELFF	TGCAGCGTTGAAGGGACAGGGGTCACCGGGGAGCTGTTTTTT
TRBV19	once	TRBJ2-2	NA	CASSIPVGQGAYTGELFF	TGTGCCAGTAGTATCCCCGTTGGGCAGGGTGCCTACACCGGGGAGCTGTTTTTT
TRBV15	NA	TRBJ2-4	TRBD1	CATSRDRTGDIQYF	TGTGCCACCAGCAGAGATAGGACAGGGGACATTCAGTACTTC